This is a list of T cell receptor beta chains from one sample in a study of T cells after yellow fever vaccination. MiXCR was run by TCRdb on the 5' RACE reads, yielding one entry per CDR3 protein. The sample includes around 68,000 distinct CDR3 sequences, roughly 7% of them seen just once. Sequencing used CD8+ T cells sorted from PBMCs, obtained about 10 days after the first yellow fever vaccination. The receptor source for this set is a man aged 18 to 30 who received the YFV17D yellow fever vaccine. Each CDR3 is given with its conserved first and last residue. D genes are given only for firm matches. Clone size, where shown, is once, few, many, or a class for clones that have expanded.

v_call: TRBV4-1
cdr3_length: 16
clone_size: many
d_call: NA
j_call: TRBJ2-1
cdr3_aa: CASSPTGSNSYNEQFF
cdr3_nt: TGCGCCAGCAGTCCCACAGGGTCTAACTCCTACAATGAGCAGTTCTTC

v_call: TRBV15
cdr3_length: 15
clone_size: few
d_call: NA
j_call: TRBJ2-3
cdr3_aa: CATSRDRVMTDTQYF
cdr3_nt: TGTGCCACCAGCAGAGACAGGGTGATGACAGATACGCAGTATTTT

v_call: TRBV2
cdr3_length: 15
clone_size: many
d_call: TRBD1
j_call: TRBJ2-7
cdr3_aa: CASSEAIRQGYEQYF
cdr3_nt: TGTGCCAGCAGTGAAGCTATCCGACAGGGCTACGAGCAGTACTTC

v_call: TRBV28
cdr3_length: 16
clone_size: many
d_call: TRBD1
j_call: TRBJ2-5
cdr3_aa: CASSFDRVGGEETQYF
cdr3_nt: TGTGCCAGCAGTTTCGACAGGGTGGGCGGCGAGGAGACCCAGTACTTC

v_call: TRBV19
cdr3_length: 15
clone_size: few
d_call: NA
j_call: TRBJ1-4
cdr3_aa: CASSMDHRGSEKLFF
cdr3_nt: TGTGCCAGTAGTATGGATCATCGAGGAAGCGAAAAACTGTTTTTT

v_call: TRBV5-1
cdr3_length: 15
clone_size: many
d_call: NA
j_call: TRBJ1-1
cdr3_aa: CASSLDQGESTEAFF
cdr3_nt: TGCGCCAGCAGCTTGGATCAGGGTGAGTCCACTGAAGCTTTCTTT

v_call: TRBV3-1
cdr3_length: 18
clone_size: few
d_call: TRBD1
j_call: TRBJ2-5
cdr3_aa: CASSQVRDRGNPQETQYF
cdr3_nt: TGTGCCAGCAGCCAAGTAAGGGACAGGGGGAACCCCCAAGAGACCCAGTACTTC

v_call: TRBV2
cdr3_length: 14
clone_size: few
d_call: TRBD1
j_call: TRBJ1-5
cdr3_aa: CASSRDRADQPQHF
cdr3_nt: TGTGCCAGCAGCCGGGACAGGGCAGATCAGCCCCAGCATTTT

v_call: TRBV11-1
cdr3_length: 18
clone_size: few
d_call: TRBD2
j_call: TRBJ2-7
cdr3_aa: CASSPLADSRDSSYEQYF
cdr3_nt: TGTGCCAGCAGCCCACTAGCGGATTCTCGTGATAGCTCCTACGAGCAGTACTTC

v_call: TRBV2
cdr3_length: 16
clone_size: NA
d_call: NA
j_call: TRBJ1-2
cdr3_aa: CASSEALSWREWGYTF
cdr3_nt: TGTGCCAGCAGTGAAGCGCTTTCTTGGAGGGAGTGGGGCTACACCTTC

v_call: TRBV20-1
cdr3_length: 14
clone_size: many
d_call: NA
j_call: TRBJ2-3
cdr3_aa: CSAVDLSGTDTQYF
cdr3_nt: TGCAGTGCTGTCGACCTTTCGGGCACAGATACGCAGTATTTT

v_call: TRBV3-1
cdr3_length: 15
clone_size: NA
d_call: NA
j_call: TRBJ2-1
cdr3_aa: CACCQDSPVYNEQFF
cdr3_nt: TGTGCCTGCTGCCAAGATTCCCCAGTCTACAATGAGCAGTTCTTC

v_call: TRBV4-1
cdr3_length: 16
clone_size: NA
d_call: TRBD1
j_call: TRBJ1-5
cdr3_aa: CASSPWTGISNQPQHF
cdr3_nt: TGCGCCAGCAGCCCTTGGACAGGGATAAGCAATCAGCCCCAGCATTTT

v_call: TRBV5-6
cdr3_length: 13
clone_size: NA
d_call: NA
j_call: TRBJ2-5
cdr3_aa: CASSLAVVETQYF
cdr3_nt: TGTGCCAGCAGCTTGGCGGTAGTGGAGACCCAGTACTTC

v_call: TRBV15
cdr3_length: 13
clone_size: many
d_call: NA
j_call: TRBJ1-5
cdr3_aa: CATSRDGDQPQHF
cdr3_nt: TGTGCCACCAGCAGGGACGGGGATCAGCCCCAGCATTTT

v_call: TRBV6-5
cdr3_length: 15
clone_size: many
d_call: TRBD1
j_call: TRBJ2-2
cdr3_aa: CASSYRDRGRGELFF
cdr3_nt: TGTGCCAGCAGTTATCGGGACAGGGGTCGCGGGGAGCTGTTTTTT

v_call: TRBV10-3
cdr3_length: 16
clone_size: many
d_call: TRBD1
j_call: TRBJ1-2
cdr3_aa: CAISEGRTGGSYGYTF
cdr3_nt: TGTGCCATCAGTGAAGGAAGAACAGGGGGCAGTTATGGCTACACCTTC

v_call: TRBV3-1
cdr3_length: 16
clone_size: few
d_call: NA
j_call: TRBJ2-5
cdr3_aa: CASSQDGERGQETQYF
cdr3_nt: TGTGCCAGCAGCCAAGATGGCGAAAGGGGCCAAGAGACCCAGTACTTC

v_call: TRBV5-1
cdr3_length: 14
clone_size: many
d_call: NA
j_call: TRBJ2-7
cdr3_aa: CASSLGGYAYEQYF
cdr3_nt: TGCGCCAGCAGCTTGGGAGGTTACGCCTACGAGCAGTACTTC

v_call: TRBV9
cdr3_length: 12
clone_size: many
d_call: NA
j_call: TRBJ2-3
cdr3_aa: CASSVGADTQYF
cdr3_nt: TGTGCCAGCAGCGTCGGGGCAGATACGCAGTATTTT

v_call: TRBV5-1
cdr3_length: 18
clone_size: few
d_call: TRBD2
j_call: TRBJ2-3
cdr3_aa: CASSFGLAGAFSTDTQYF
cdr3_nt: TGCGCCAGCAGCTTTGGGCTAGCGGGGGCGTTTAGCACAGATACGCAGTATTTT

v_call: TRBV15
cdr3_length: 15
clone_size: few
d_call: TRBD2
j_call: TRBJ2-3
cdr3_aa: CATSRARGGTDTQYF
cdr3_nt: TGTGCCACCAGCAGAGCGCGGGGGGGAACAGATACGCAGTATTTT

v_call: TRBV11-1
cdr3_length: 18
clone_size: many
d_call: TRBD2
j_call: TRBJ2-3
cdr3_aa: CASSRIAGARPSTDTQYF
cdr3_nt: TGTGCCAGCAGCCGGATAGCGGGGGCGCGACCTAGCACAGATACGCAGTATTTT

v_call: TRBV6-5
cdr3_length: 14
clone_size: NA
d_call: NA
j_call: TRBJ2-2
cdr3_aa: CASSYRGYTGELFF
cdr3_nt: TGTGCCAGCAGTTACAGGGGCTACACCGGGGAGCTGTTTTTT

v_call: TRBV11-2
cdr3_length: 15
clone_size: few
d_call: NA
j_call: TRBJ2-5
cdr3_aa: CASSLVGRYQETQYF
cdr3_nt: TGTGCCAGCAGCTTAGTTGGCAGATACCAAGAGACCCAGTACTTC